Listed below are T cell receptor beta chains from one sample, sequenced in a study of technical replicates of blood from a few donors. Profiling relied on immunoSEQ multiplex PCR, and the TCRdb table lists in-frame clones only, not all of them. In the table there are 62,000 or so clones, 70% to 90% of which are singletons. Material: PBMCs. These receptors were collected from a human donor in good health. Some clones in this sample may be carry-over from other donors' samples. CDR3s include the opening cysteine and the closing phenylalanine or tryptophan. D genes are given only for firm matches. Clone sizes are given selectively: once, few, many, or a class where the clone is expanded.

clone_size j_call v_call d_call cdr3_aa cdr3_nt
. TRBJ2-3 TRBV7-2 TRBD2 CASSLSLAGGTDTQYF TGTGCCAGCAGCTTAAGTCTAGCGGGGGGAACAGATACGCAGTATTTT
. TRBJ2-3 TRBV5-1 TRBD2 CASSLERRRGRAIDTQYF TGCGCCAGCAGCTTGGAACGAAGGCGCGGGAGGGCCATCGATACGCAGTATTTT
. TRBJ2-7 TRBV18 TRBD2 CASSPLLAGGGEQYF TGTGCCAGCTCACCACTCCTAGCGGGGGGCGGCGAGCAGTACTTC
once TRBJ1-3 TRBV9 . CASSPRSSGNTIYF TGTGCCAGCAGTCCAAGGAGCTCTGGAAACACCATATATTTT
once TRBJ1-1 TRBV5-1 . CASMIETKNTEAFF TGCGCCAGCATGATAGAGACAAAGAACACTGAAGCTTTCTTT
once TRBJ2-2 TRBV5-1 . CASSQDTGELFF TGCGCCAGCAGTCAGGACACCGGGGAGCTGTTTTTT
. TRBJ2-2 TRBV2 TRBD2 CASRRTSGEAGELFF TGTGCCAGCAGAAGGACTAGCGGGGAAGCCGGGGAGCTGTTTTTT
. TRBJ2-7 TRBV10-2 TRBD1 CASRGDSSYEQYF TGCGCCAGCAGGGGGGACAGTTCCTACGAGCAGTACTTC
. TRBJ1-4 TRBV9 TRBD1 CASSSSTGATNEKLFF TGTGCCAGCAGCTCCTCAACAGGGGCAACTAATGAAAAACTGTTTTTT
. TRBJ2-3 TRBV5-6 TRBD2 CASSLVAGGTDTQYF TGTGCCAGCAGCTTGGTAGCGGGAGGGACAGATACGCAGTATTTT
. TRBJ2-7 TRBV7-9 . CASSLALGTLEQYF TGTGCCAGCAGCTTAGCTCTTGGGACTCTCGAGCAGTACTTC
few TRBJ1-2 TRBV6-5 . CASSRQGGVGYTF TGTGCCAGCAGCAGGCAGGGTGGGGTTGGCTACACCTTC
. TRBJ2-5 TRBV4-3 TRBD2 CASSQGSGGTQETQYF TGCGCCAGCAGCCAAGGGTCGGGGGGTACCCAAGAGACCCAGTACTTC
. TRBJ2-7 TRBV4-2 TRBD2 CASSQGAGAGSYEQYF TGTGCCAGCAGCCAAGGAGCGGGGGCGGGGTCCTACGAGCAGTACTTC
. TRBJ2-5 TRBV6-5 . CASSYDSQETQYF TGTGCCAGCAGTTACGACAGCCAAGAGACCCAGTACTTC
. TRBJ1-1 TRBV6-5 TRBD1 CASSYLMDRGTEAFF TGTGCCAGCAGTTACCTAATGGACAGGGGGACTGAAGCTTTCTTT
once TRBJ1-5 TRBV4-3 TRBD1 CASSQDVQGGQPQHF TGCGCCAGCAGCCAAGATGTTCAGGGGGGTCAGCCCCAGCATTTT
once TRBJ1-1 TRBV6-6 . CASSWGGGNTEAFF TGTGCCAGCAGTTGGGGGGGCGGGAACACTGAAGCTTTCTTT
few TRBJ2-2 TRBV4-1 . CASSQSADYGELFF TGCGCCAGCAGCCAAAGCGCCGATTACGGGGAGCTGTTTTTT
. TRBJ2-6 TRBV4-1 . CASSLRTAYFSGANVLTF TGCGCCAGCAGCCTTCGGACAGCCTACTTCTCTGGGGCCAACGTCCTGACTTTC
. TRBJ2-5 TRBV5-4 TRBD1 CASSLQGLQETQYF TGTGCCAGCAGCTTACAGGGGCTTCAAGAGACCCAGTACTTC
. TRBJ1-1 TRBV7-2 TRBD1 CASSLWTGETEAFF TGTGCCAGCAGCTTGTGGACAGGGGAGACTGAAGCTTTCTTT
. TRBJ2-6 TRBV19 TRBD1 CASSIGQGVGANVLTF TGTGCCAGTAGTATCGGACAGGGGGTTGGGGCCAACGTCCTGACTTTC
. TRBJ2-1 TRBV9 . CASSPFGNEQFF TGTGCCAGCAGCCCATTCGGGAATGAGCAGTTCTTC
few TRBJ2-3 TRBV6-1 . CASSELYSTSTDTQYF TGTGCCAGCAGTGAACTCTATAGCACTAGCACAGATACGCAGTATTTT
. TRBJ2-5 TRBV18 . CASSPGQGGETQYF TGTGCCAGCTCACCAGGGCAGGGAGGAGAGACCCAGTACTTC
once TRBJ2-6 TRBV19 TRBD1 CASSIVPTGRGANVLTF TGTGCCAGTAGTATAGTCCCGACAGGGCGAGGGGCCAACGTCCTGACTTTC
once TRBJ2-5 TRBV7-2 TRBD1 CASSQQGSRSGETQYF TGTGCCAGCAGCCAACAGGGGTCCCGATCGGGGGAGACCCAGTACTTC
. TRBJ2-1 TRBV20-1 . CSAPINEQFF TGCAGCGCCCCTATTAATGAGCAGTTCTTC
few TRBJ1-1 TRBV7-6 TRBD1 CASSPTGQLGNTEAFF TGTGCCAGCAGCCCCACGGGACAGCTAGGAAACACTGAAGCTTTCTTT
. TRBJ2-1 TRBV4-1 . CASSPGGLYNEQFF TGCGCCAGCAGCCCAGGAGGCCTCTACAATGAGCAGTTCTTC
. TRBJ2-4 TRBV5-6 . CASSPYTLAKNIQYF TGTGCCAGCAGCCCGTACACCCTGGCCAAAAACATTCAGTACTTC
few TRBJ2-7 TRBV7-3 . CASRRGQGFEQYF TGTGCCAGCAGAAGGGGCCAGGGGTTCGAGCAGTACTTC
. TRBJ2-2 TRBV5-1 TRBD1 CASSSTRTGGEAGELFF TGCGCCAGCAGCTCAACCCGGACAGGGGGTGAGGCCGGGGAGCTGTTTTTT
. TRBJ2-3 TRBV12-5 . CASGPRRTSTDTQYF TGTGCTAGTGGGCCGCGGCGTACTAGCACAGATACGCAGTATTTT
. TRBJ1-6 TRBV2 TRBD1 CASRQGTAGPLHF TGTGCCAGCAGACAGGGGACGGCGGGGCCCCTCCACTTT
. TRBJ1-3 TRBV5-4 TRBD1 CASSLMAGGFSGNTIYF TGTGCCAGCAGCTTGATGGCAGGGGGGTTTTCTGGAAACACCATATATTTT
. TRBJ2-7 TRBV27 TRBD2 CASRDPGTSGSSYEQYF TGTGCCAGCAGGGACCCCGGGACTAGCGGGAGCTCCTACGAGCAGTACTTC
. TRBJ2-1 TRBV6-1 TRBD2 CASSESSGGSYNEQFF TGTGCCAGCAGTGAATCTAGCGGGGGGTCCTACAATGAGCAGTTCTTC
. TRBJ2-5 TRBV5-4 . CASSWELETQYF TGTGCCAGCAGCTGGGAGTTAGAGACCCAGTACTTC
. TRBJ2-7 TRBV7-8 TRBD1 CASSPRGTGKYF TGTGCCAGCAGCCCCCGGGGGACAGGGAAGTACTTC
. TRBJ1-2 TRBV4-3 . CASSQVDRNYGYTF TGCGCCAGCAGCCAAGTGGACAGAAACTATGGCTACACCTTC
. TRBJ1-1 TRBV2 TRBD1 CASSETGFDTEAFF TGTGCCAGCAGCGAGACAGGGTTTGACACTGAAGCTTTCTTT
. TRBJ1-1 TRBV2 . CASRDGQGYTEAFF TGTGCCAGCAGGGACGGCCAGGGGTACACTGAAGCTTTCTTT
few TRBJ2-1 TRBV7-6 . CASSPTIAANSYNEQFF TGTGCCAGCAGCCCGACGATAGCGGCAAACTCCTACAATGAGCAGTTCTTC
. TRBJ2-7 TRBV5-4 TRBD2 CASSLFLAGGTEQYF TGTGCCAGCAGCTTGTTCCTAGCGGGAGGGACCGAGCAGTACTTC
. TRBJ1-5 TRBV2 TRBD1 CASSDRTGAIFQPQHF TGTGCCAGCAGTGATAGGACAGGGGCGATATTTCAGCCCCAGCATTTT
. TRBJ1-2 TRBV4-2 . CASSPQRSGGYTF TGTGCCAGCAGCCCCCAGAGGTCGGGGGGCTACACCTTC
. TRBJ2-1 TRBV4-2 TRBD2 CASSQDQLAGGPHEQFF TGTGCCAGCAGCCAAGATCAGTTAGCGGGGGGCCCCCATGAGCAGTTCTTC
once TRBJ2-1 TRBV6-6 TRBD2 CASSYSGGGLYNEQFF TGTGCCAGCAGTTACTCGGGCGGGGGATTATACAATGAGCAGTTCTTC
. TRBJ1-3 TRBV19 TRBD1 CASSPGQGGEWTIYF TGTGCCAGTAGTCCCGGACAGGGGGGCGAATGGACCATATATTTT
. TRBJ2-7 TRBV7-6 TRBD1 CASSTTGGGYEQYF TGTGCCAGCAGCACGACAGGGGGCGGCTACGAGCAGTACTTC
. TRBJ2-7 TRBV6-5 TRBD2 CASGISSGSYEQYF TGTGCCAGCGGAATCTCTAGCGGGAGCTACGAGCAGTACTTC
. TRBJ1-2 TRBV7-2 . CASSLGRRVGEYGYTF TGTGCCAGCAGCTTAGGAAGGAGGGTCGGGGAGTATGGCTACACCTTC
. TRBJ2-1 TRBV5-1 . CASSLQRRDNEQFF TGCGCCAGCAGCTTGCAGCGGAGGGACAATGAGCAGTTCTTC